The 25 T cell receptor beta chains presented below share a single source sample, sequenced in a study of T cell changes during pregnancy in multiple sclerosis. Generated by immunoSEQ multiplex PCR, the TCRdb table keeps only in-frame clones and is missing some. The repertoire holds around 69,000 clones, with approximately 90% as singletons. The material was peripheral blood, obtained in the third trimester of pregnancy. The receptors shown here come from a female donor with multiple sclerosis, enrolled in a pregnancy study.

This sequence joins TRBV2 and TRBJ2-7; D unclear. The germline V gene encodes CDR1 SNHLY and CDR2 FYNNEI. This CDR3 has 11 residues. Trimming took 6 bases from V and 3 from J, leaving 6 bases between them. The CDR3 protein is CASSPIYEQYF. The DNA for the CDR3 is TGTGCCAGCAGCCCTATCTACGAGCAGTACTTC.

The chain uses TRBV10-1 and TRBJ2-3, with D uncertain. The germline V and J ends were trimmed by 2 bases and 2 bases, with 11 bases remaining between them. The CDR3 is made up of 15 amino acids. The germline V gene encodes CDR1 WNHNN and CDR2 SYGVQD (reference sequence). This chain's CDR3 is CASSEDTYDTDTQYF. CDR3 bases: TGCGCCAGCAGTGAGGACACCTATGACACAGATACGCAGTATTTT.

The chain is built from TRBV5-5 and TRBJ2-2; weak D call: TRBD1 (6 bases). Trimming removed 4 bases from V and 1 base from J, with 23 bases in between. CDR3 length: 19 amino acids. Germline-derived CDR1 and CDR2 are SGHKS and YYEKEE (reference sequence). DNA for the CDR3: TGTGCCAGCAGCCGTTTCCGATGGGGACAAGAGAGGAACACCGGGGAGCTGTTTTTT. Translating it yields CASSRFRWGQERNTGELFF. The full variable domain, its missing parts supplied by reference TRBV5-5 and TRBJ2-2, is DAGVTQSPTHLIKTRGQQVTLRCSPISGHKSVSWYQQVLGQGPQFIFQYYEKEERGRGNFPDRFSARQFPNYSSELNVNALLLGDSALYLCASSRFRWGQERNTGELFFGEGSRLTVL.

Points on this clone: A junction end diverges from the germline sequence, so it may reflect a read error. The chain joins TRBV7-2 to TRBJ2-5, with D perhaps TRBD2 (6 bases). CDR1 is SGHTA, CDR2 FQGNSA, per germline. The CDR3 loop spans 12 amino acids. CDR3 bases: TGTGCCAGCAGCTTGTGGGGGGAGACCCGGTACTTC. Protein sequence: CASSLWGETRYF.

This clone came up once. The V gene is TRBV28, the J gene TRBJ2-7; 9 bases are shared with TRBD1. Per the germline V gene, CDR1 is MDHEN and CDR2 is SYDVKM. J was trimmed by 6 bases and V by 5 bases; bases with no gene match: 5. CDR3 length equals 13 residues. The CDR3 DNA reads TGTGCCAGCAGTCCGGGACAGGGAGGCGAGCAGTACTTC. This sequence encodes CASSPGQGGEQYF.

This clone has only one observation. This chain joins TRBV12-5 and TRBJ1-1; 10 nucleotides agree with TRBD1. Germline values: CDR1 LGHNT, CDR2 FRNRAP. Losses at the gene ends were 3 bases for V and 7 bases for J; bases not matched to a gene: 8. CDR3 length: 15 amino acids. The CDR3 loop reads CASGFSGTGVREAFF. The CDR3 DNA follows: TGTGCTAGTGGTTTTTCTGGGACAGGGGTTCGTGAAGCTTTCTTT.

The CDR3 reads CASSEGHNEQFF. In DNA form, the CDR3 reads TGTGCCAGCAGTGAGGGGCACAATGAGCAGTTCTTC. The rearrangement uses TRBV6-4 and TRBJ2-1, with D possibly matching TRBD1 (5 bases). Germline V CDR1 and CDR2: MRHNA, SNTAGT. V gave up 3 bases and J gave up 5 bases, with 5 bases separating them. The CDR3 runs 12 residues.

The chain is built from TRBV18 and TRBJ1-2, with 10 bases lining up with TRBD1. Trimming cost V 6 bases and J 0 bases; bases outside gene matches: 4. The CDR3 totals 15 residues. Germline V gene sequence: CDR1 KGHSH, CDR2 LQKENI. CDR3 residues: CASSPGTGANYGYTF. The CDR3 nucleotides are TGTGCCAGCTCCCCCGGGACAGGGGCTAACTATGGCTACACCTTC.

This chain links TRBV28 with TRBJ2-7; 8 bases line up with TRBD1. CDR1 is MDHEN and CDR2 is SYDVKM in the germline V gene. CDR3 size: 15 residues. The V gene end was trimmed by 3 bases and the J gene end by 3 bases; junction bases not matched to a gene: 7. CDR3 bases: TGTGCCAGCAGTTTTGGTGGACAGGGCGGCTACGAGCAGTACTTC. Encoded protein: CASSFGGQGGYEQYF. The full variable domain, in which reference TRBV28 and TRBJ2-7 provide the parts outside the CDR3, is DVKVTQSSRYLVKRTGEKVFLECVQDMDHENMFWYRQDPGLGLRLIYFSYDVKMKEKGDIPEGYSVSREKKERFSLILESASTNQTSMYLCASSFGGQGGYEQYFGPGTRLTVT.

This clone was counted a single time. V and J are TRBV2 and TRBJ2-5; 9 bases line up with TRBD1. V was pared by 9 bases and J by 4 bases, with 6 bases of the junction left unmatched. The CDR3 covers 13 residues. In germline, CDR1 is SNHLY, CDR2 FYNNEI. The CDR3 DNA sequence: TGTGCCAGTGCGGGACAGGGATTAGAGACCCAGTACTTC. Translation gives CASAGQGLETQYF.

This chain uses TRBV6-5 with TRBJ2-7; a weak D match, TRBD1 (6 bases). CDR1 and CDR2 from the germline V gene are MNHEY and SVGAGI. V was cut by 7 bases and J by 4 bases, with 11 bases left in between. The CDR3 totals 12 residues. CDR3 sequence reads: CASNTGNYEQYF. CDR3 bases: TGTGCCAGCAATACAGGGAATTACGAGCAGTACTTC.

This CDR3 reads CASSQEGQINEKLFF. The DNA for the CDR3 is TGCGCCAGCAGCCAAGAGGGCCAAATCAATGAAAAACTGTTTTTT. V gene TRBV4-1 combines with J gene TRBJ1-4; D unresolved. V gave up 0 bases and J gave up 5 bases, with 10 bases separating them. There are 15 residues in the CDR3. Germline V lookup: CDR1 MGHRA, CDR2 YSYEKL.

This clone was detected a few times. J is TRBJ2-2 and V is TRBV6-4; a possible D gene is TRBD1 (5 bases). V gave up 3 bases and J gave up 6 bases, with 8 bases separating them. The CDR3 length is 13 residues. CDR1 is MRHNA and CDR2 is SNTAGT in the germline V gene. The CDR3 is CASSEGAAGELFF. As DNA, the CDR3 is TGTGCCAGCAGTGAAGGGGCCGCCGGGGAGCTGTTTTTT.

The chain carries TRBV30 and TRBJ1-2; D perhaps matches TRBD1 (5 bases). CDR3 length: 13 residues. V was cut by 7 bases and J by 6 bases, with 18 bases left in between. CDR1 and CDR2 (germline): GTSNPN, SVGIG (reference sequence). CDR3 sequence: CASGRRGRDGYTF. CDR3 sequence (DNA): TGTGCCTCCGGTAGGCGGGGGAGGGATGGCTACACCTTC.

The chain links TRBV5-1 to TRBJ1-2; D is perhaps TRBD1 (5 bases). This CDR3 region has 13 residues. The germline gives CDR1 SGHRS, CDR2 YFSETQ. Trimming took off 4 bases at V and 4 bases at J, with 11 bases between the two ends. CDR3 sequence reads: CASSLRQSYGYTF. As DNA, the CDR3 is TGCGCCAGCAGCCTACGACAGTCCTATGGCTACACCTTC.

The rearrangement joins TRBV7-9 to TRBJ1-1, with D tentatively TRBD1 (5 bases). The CDR3 totals 13 residues. Germline assignment: CDR1 SEHNR and CDR2 FQNEAQ (reference sequence). Between the trimmed V and J ends, which lost 8 bases and 10 bases, there was a span of 20 bases. This chain's CDR3 is CASRNRRGGGAFF. CDR3 nucleotides: TGTGCCAGCCGAAACCGGAGGGGAGGTGGAGCTTTCTTT.

In its sample, this clone was seen once. The chain has TRBV5-3 and TRBJ1-4; the D gene is possibly TRBD1 (5 bases). TRBV5-3 is treated as an ORF (open reading frame) with a function not yet certain. The CDR3 length is 13 residues. V lost 7 bases and J lost 5, with 12 bases in between. Here the CDR3 reads CARPGRANEKLFF. Here the CDR3 DNA reads TGTGCCAGACCCGGCAGGGCCAATGAAAAACTGTTTTTT.

CDR3: CASSPRGVAYEQYF. The CDR3, as DNA: TGTGCCAGCAGCCCCCGGGGGGTGGCCTACGAGCAGTACTTC. V and J are TRBV9 and TRBJ2-7, with 7 bases fitting TRBD2. Germline CDR1 is SGDLS and CDR2 is YYNGEE. The CDR3 totals 14 residues. Losses at the gene ends were 4 bases for V and 2 bases for J; bases not matched to a gene: 6.

This clone was detected many times. The chain employs TRBV29-1 and TRBJ2-2; 8 nucleotides match TRBD1. Germline lookup yields CDR1 SQVTM and CDR2 ANQGSEA. The CDR3 runs to 12 residues. Trimming at V came to 5 bases and at J to 6 bases, leaving 2 bases not matched to a gene. The CDR3 sequence: CSVLQGAGELFF. The CDR3, as DNA: TGCAGCGTTCTACAGGGGGCCGGGGAGCTGTTTTTT.

This clone was observed a single time. This chain joins TRBV7-8 and TRBJ1-2; TRBD1 matches 7 bases. The junction had 8 bases not matched to a gene; V was cut back by 8 bases and J by 2 bases. The germline V gene has CDR1 SGHVS and CDR2 FQNEAQ. The CDR3 is 14 residues long. CDR3 amino acids: CASGQRTGNYGYTF. CDR3 nucleotide sequence: TGTGCCAGCGGCCAGAGGACAGGCAACTATGGCTACACCTTC.

The chain recombines TRBV29-1 with TRBJ1-4; TRBD1 is a possible D gene (5 bases). From germline, CDR1 is SQVTM and CDR2 ANQGSEA. Trimming cost V 1 base and J 8 bases, with 14 bases left between them. CDR3 length: 14 amino acids. The CDR3 coding sequence is TGCAGCGTTGAAGGACCCGGGGGAGGAGAAAAACTGTTTTTT. Translating it yields CSVEGPGGGEKLFF.

The chain uses TRBV6-1 and TRBJ1-6, with 7 bases that match TRBD1. Looked up from germline, CDR1 is MNHNS and CDR2 is SASEGT. The CDR3 covers 15 residues. Losses at the gene ends were 3 bases for V and 9 bases for J; bases not matched to a gene: 8. The DNA for the CDR3 is TGTGCCAGCAGTGACTACAGGGGAAAACGTTCACCCCTCCACTTT. It translates to CASSDYRGKRSPLHF.

The chain carries TRBV6-5 and TRBJ1-2, with no clear D. Germline values: CDR1 MNHEY, CDR2 SVGAGI. V was cut by 5 bases and J by 10 bases, with 17 bases left in between. This CDR3 has 13 residues. CDR3 in DNA: TGTGCCAGCAGTCTAGGGAGTGCGGCTATCTACACCTTC. This gives the protein CASSLGSAAIYTF.

V usage is TRBV30 and J usage is TRBJ1-2; 8 nucleotides align to TRBD1. With 0 bases clipped from V and 3 bases from J, the junction kept 3 bases outside the gene matches. Per germline, CDR1 GTSNPN and CDR2 SVGIG (reference sequence). The length of the CDR3 is 14 residues. CDR3: CAWSVTGAHYGYTF. The CDR3 DNA reads TGTGCCTGGAGTGTGACAGGGGCCCACTATGGCTACACCTTC.

This clone was picked up many times. The gene calls are TRBV21-1 and TRBJ1-6; no DNA check was done on the table's D call, TRBD1. TRBV21-1 is designated a pseudogene. The CDR3 covers 15 residues. DNA for the CDR3: TGTGCCAGCAGCACCCGGGACAGGGTTAATTCACCCCTCCACTTT. Protein product: CASSTRDRVNSPLHF.